The 6 T cell receptor beta chains below were found in one sample sequenced in a study of cytomegalovirus exposure and HLA in healthy donors. The PCR used 60 Vbeta and 13 Jbeta primers. Generated by immunoSEQ multiplex PCR, the TCRdb table keeps only in-frame clones and is missing some. The table includes more than 85,000 clones, 76% detected once. The sequenced sample consisted of PBMCs. These receptors were obtained from a man aged 25 to 40 in good health and CMV-seropositive.

The chain carries TRBV29-1 and TRBJ2-7, with TRBD1 matching over 9 bases. The CDR3 has 13 amino acids. CDR1 and CDR2 (germline): SQVTM, ANQGSEA. Trimming cost V 5 bases and J 1 base; bases outside gene matches: 3. Here the CDR3 reads CSVLTGGSYEQYF. Written as DNA, the CDR3 is TGCAGCGTTTTGACAGGGGGTTCCTACGAGCAGTACTTC.

The CDR3 loop reads CSVTGGEYNEQFF. The CDR3 region has the DNA TGCAGCGTGACAGGGGGAGAGTACAATGAGCAGTTCTTC. The V and J genes are TRBV29-1 and TRBJ2-1; 9 positions agree with TRBD1. Per germline, CDR1 SQVTM and CDR2 ANQGSEA. V trimming: 6 bases; J trimming: 4 bases; junction bases outside the gene matches: 4. The length of the CDR3 is 13 residues.

This rearrangement joins TRBV4-3 to TRBJ2-1; D possibly corresponds to TRBD1 (5 bases). This CDR3 comprises 15 residues. Germline CDR1 reads LGHNA; CDR2 reads YSLEER. V shed 1 base and J shed 5 bases, with 12 bases lying between them. The chain's CDR3 is CASSQGGRAHNEQFF. CDR3 coding DNA: TGCGCCAGCAGCCAAGGAGGCAGGGCCCACAATGAGCAGTTCTTC.

For the CDR3, the DNA is TGCGCCAGCAGCGACGGGACAGGGGGCCCTGGAAACACCATATATTTT. This codes for CASSDGTGGPGNTIYF. The V gene is TRBV5-1, the J gene TRBJ1-3; 12 bases are shared with TRBD1. The V gene end was trimmed by 4 bases and the J gene end by 2 bases; junction bases not matched to a gene: 4. The CDR3 is 16 amino acids. Germline V CDR1 and CDR2: SGHRS, YFSETQ. The complete variable domain, with remaining parts taken from reference TRBV5-1 and TRBJ1-3, reads KAGVTQTPRYLIKTRGQQVTLSCSPISGHRSVSWYQQTPGQGLQFLFEYFSETQRNKGNFPGRFSGRQFSNSRSEMNVSTLELGDSALYLCASSDGTGGPGNTIYFGEGSWLTVV.

The chain carries TRBV19 and TRBJ2-7, with TRBD2 matching 11 bases. V lost 5 bases to trimming and J lost 5 bases; unmatched junction nucleotides: 8. The CDR3 runs 15 residues. Germline V gene lookup returns CDR1 LNHDA and CDR2 SQIVND (reference sequence). CDR3 bases: TGTGCCAGTAGTTCCGTCCTAGCGGGGGGTAACGAGCAGTACTTC. It is translated as CASSSVLAGGNEQYF.

With regard to this clone: Other nucleotide sequences in the sample specify the same CDR3. The rearrangement links TRBV6-5 to TRBJ2-3; D is perhaps TRBD1 (6 bases). The CDR3 contains 15 residues. The V and J ends lost 6 bases and 0 bases respectively, with 13 bases between them. Germline assignment: CDR1 MNHEY and CDR2 SVGAGI. Written as DNA, the CDR3 is TGTGCCAGCAGAAGGACAGTTCTTAGCACAGATACGCAGTATTTT. It codes for CASRRTVLSTDTQYF.